This T cell receptor (beta chain) was sequenced in a study of shared clonotypes between healthy human individuals. Overall study context: The composition of the donors was a couple of women and a few men aged 18 to 49.

Repertoires were generated with immunoSEQ multiplex PCR, while TCRdb's copy carries only in-frame clones and drops some. The data contain some 1.4 million clones, roughly 96% of them seen just once; the ten biggest clones take up approximately 1.2%. Comment on this clone: No antigen is known for it.

General study findings and limits: Approximately 4.9% of naive CD4 clonotypes were shared across a handful of donors. Naive subsets tended to show greater estimated richness than memory subsets.

Germline loops: CDR1 WSHSY, CDR2 SAAADI. Deletions cut 7 bases from V and 0 bases from J, with 10 bases between. This CDR3 comprises 14 residues. CD45RA-negative memory and CD45RA+ naive subsets were split from the CD4+ cells. The receptor was isolated from a man aged 30 to 39 in good health. Input material: naive CD4+ T cells sorted from blood. Subset here: CD45RA+ positively selected. The V and J genes are TRBV10-2 and TRBJ1-3, with D possibly being TRBD1 (5 bases). The CDR3 sequence: CASMGDLSGNTIYF. CDR3 coding DNA: TGCGCCAGCATGGGGGACCTCTCTGGAAACACCATATATTTT.